These 19 T cell receptor beta chains came from one sample sequenced in a study of T cells in localized non-small cell lung cancer. Profiling relied on immunoSEQ multiplex PCR, and the TCRdb table lists in-frame clones only, not all of them. The table shows 26,000 or so clones, with more than 85% occurring only once. This specimen was peripheral blood, taken before any cancer treatment. Source of these receptors: an older female donor with stage II squamous cell lung carcinoma.

The chain is built from TRBV5-1 and TRBJ1-4; weak D call: TRBD1 (6 bases). Between the trimmed V and J ends, which lost 4 bases and 7 bases, there was a span of 17 bases. The CDR3 is 15 residues long. From germline, CDR1 is SGHRS and CDR2 YFSETQ. The CDR3 loop is CASSVGAGAREKLFF. The CDR3, as DNA: TGCGCCAGCAGCGTTGGAGCGGGGGCGCGTGAAAAACTGTTTTTT.

This chain joins TRBV19 and TRBJ2-5; 8 bases fit TRBD2. The CDR3 covers 14 residues. Trimming at V came to 10 bases and at J to 4 bases, leaving 11 bases not matched to a gene. Germline CDR1 LNHDA, CDR2 SQIVND (reference sequence). CDR3 region: CATTTSALAETQYF. CDR3 sequence (DNA): TGTGCCACCACGACTAGCGCGCTCGCAGAGACCCAGTACTTC.

Concerning this clone: Sequence at one end of the junction differs from germline and may be a read error. This sequence joins TRBV28 and TRBJ1-1; the D gene is possibly TRBD1 (6 bases). Germline CDR1 and CDR2: MDHEN and SYDVKM. The CDR3 is 16 residues long. CDR3 sequence: CASSSPTSQGWTEVFF. In DNA, the CDR3 is TGTGCCAGCAGTTCTCCCACATCACAGGGATGGACTGAAGTTTTCTTT.

The rearrangement joins TRBV14 to TRBJ2-4, with D hard to call. Germline V gene sequence: CDR1 SGHDN, CDR2 FVKESK. The germline V and J ends were trimmed by 0 bases and 1 base, with 7 bases remaining between them. CDR3 length: 15 residues. CDR3 in DNA: TGTGCCAGCAGCCAAGAGGCAGCGGCCAAAAACATTCAGTACTTC. The encoded protein is CASSQEAAAKNIQYF.

This chain connects TRBV19 to TRBJ2-1, with 14 nucleotides matching TRBD2. CDR1 LNHDA and CDR2 SQIVND come from the germline V gene (reference sequence). V lost 8 bases to trimming and J lost 9 bases; unmatched junction nucleotides: 9. CDR3 length equals 15 residues. The CDR3 spells CASGGTSGSRSEQFF. The CDR3 bases are TGTGCCAGTGGCGGGACTAGCGGGAGCAGAAGTGAGCAGTTCTTC.

The chain recombines TRBV19 with TRBJ1-1, with 7 bases identical to TRBD1. CDR3 length: 14 residues. Losses at the gene ends were 1 base for V and 9 bases for J; bases not matched to a gene: 8. Germline CDR1 LNHDA, CDR2 SQIVND (reference sequence). The CDR3: CASSIVQGDSKAFF. The CDR3 DNA reads TGTGCCAGTAGTATAGTCCAGGGGGATTCAAAAGCTTTCTTT.

The chain couples TRBV2 to TRBJ1-6; a weak D match, TRBD1 (5 bases). Germline assignment: CDR1 SNHLY and CDR2 FYNNEI. The V end was cut by 6 bases, the J end by 7 bases, with 16 bases between. CDR3 length equals 15 residues. The DNA of the CDR3 is TGTGCCAGCAGACCCCAGGGTATTCGAAATTCACCCCTCCACTTT. This codes for CASRPQGIRNSPLHF.

The CDR3 spells CASSVGQSNTGELFF. The CDR3 nucleotides read TGTGCCAGCAGCGTGGGACAGTCGAACACCGGGGAGCTGTTTTTT. The V call is TRBV7-8, the J call TRBJ2-2; TRBD1 agrees at 7 bases. Germline CDR1 is SGHVS and CDR2 is FQNEAQ. The CDR3 is 15 residues long. Trimming cost V 5 bases and J 0 bases; bases outside gene matches: 3.

This clone has only one observation. This chain links TRBV6-5 with TRBJ1-5; D is unresolved. The CDR3 extends over 14 amino acids. Germline CDR1 reads MNHEY; CDR2 reads SVGAGI. V was shortened by 0 bases and J by 2 bases, with 5 bases between the two germline ends. The CDR3 loop is CASSYSNRNQPQHF. In nucleotides, the CDR3 is TGTGCCAGCAGTTACTCGAACCGCAATCAGCCCCAGCATTTT.

In its sample, this clone was seen once. J is TRBJ1-5 and V is TRBV27; D possibly corresponds to TRBD1 (6 bases). Germline CDR1 reads MNHEY; CDR2 reads SMNVEV (reference sequence). The CDR3 runs 15 residues. The V end was cut by 5 bases, the J end by 2 bases, with 13 bases between. The CDR3 coding sequence is TGTGCCAGCAGTAGACGGGGGCTCGGCAATCAGCCCCAGCATTTT. Translation: CASSRRGLGNQPQHF.

This chain links TRBV7-2 with TRBJ2-2; possibly TRBD2 for D (6 bases). With 3 bases removed from V and 6 bases from J, the gap between germline ends came to 11 bases. This CDR3 contains 14 residues. Germline CDR1 SGHTA, CDR2 FQGNSA. CDR3 loop: CASSLTSGPGELFF. CDR3 nucleotides: TGTGCCAGCAGCTTGACTAGTGGACCCGGGGAGCTGTTTTTT.

This clone showed up just once. This chain links TRBV19 with TRBJ2-1; 7 bases line up with TRBD1. Per germline, CDR1 LNHDA and CDR2 SQIVND (reference sequence). V shed 7 bases and J 1 base; nucleotides not matched to a gene: 7. This CDR3 comprises 15 residues. The CDR3 spells CASMSDRVSYNEQFF. CDR3 nucleotide sequence: TGTGCCAGTATGTCCGACAGGGTTTCCTACAATGAGCAGTTCTTC. The entire variable domain, with the rest obtained from reference TRBV19 and TRBJ2-1, is as follows: DGGITQSPKYLFRKEGQNVTLSCEQNLNHDAMYWYRQDPGQGLRLIYYSQIVNDFQKGDIAEGYSVSREKKESFPLTVTSAQKNPTAFYLCASMSDRVSYNEQFFGPGTRLTVL.

This chain joins TRBV19 and TRBJ1-1, with 8 nucleotides matching TRBD1. V trimming: 7 bases; J trimming: 1 base; junction bases outside the gene matches: 11. Germline assignment: CDR1 LNHDA and CDR2 SQIVND (reference sequence). The CDR3 is made up of 16 amino acids. CDR3 coding DNA: TGTGCCAGTATTGATCCCGGGACAGGATCGAACACTGAAGCTTTCTTT. Its protein product is CASIDPGTGSNTEAFF.

The V call is TRBV29-1, the J call TRBJ2-2; no clear D. V was clipped by 3 bases and J by 5 bases, with 13 bases between them. Germline V gene lookup returns CDR1 SQVTM and CDR2 ANQGSEA. The CDR3 extends over 14 amino acids. The CDR3 sequence: CSVEWETKTGELFF. The CDR3 DNA sequence: TGCAGCGTTGAGTGGGAAACTAAGACCGGGGAGCTGTTTTTT.

The gene calls are TRBV15 and TRBJ2-5; D unclear. The CDR3 loop spans 14 amino acids. Trimming took 4 bases from V and 0 from J, leaving 9 bases between them. Germline CDR1 LNHNV, CDR2 YYDKDF (reference sequence). Written as DNA, the CDR3 is TGTGCCACCAGCAACCCAGCCGACCAAGAGACCCAGTACTTC. It codes for CATSNPADQETQYF.

The chain combines TRBV29-1 with TRBJ1-1; TRBD1 is a possible D gene (5 bases). This CDR3 is built from 12 residues. V lost 6 bases, J lost 3 bases, and 11 bases lay in between. Germline loops: CDR1 SQVTM, CDR2 ANQGSEA. CDR3 nucleotides: TGCAGCGTCATTTCCAGGGACACTGAAGCTTTCTTT. This codes for CSVISRDTEAFF.

The chain has TRBV19 and TRBJ1-1; 9 nucleotides agree with TRBD1. CDR1 is LNHDA and CDR2 is SQIVND in the germline V gene (reference sequence). This CDR3 region has 14 residues. With 7 bases clipped from V and 7 bases from J, the junction kept 10 bases outside the gene matches. The CDR3 DNA follows: TGTGCCAGTAAAAGACGGACAGGGGTCGATGAAGCTTTCTTT. Encoded protein: CASKRRTGVDEAFF.

In its sample, this clone was seen once. The J gene is TRBJ1-1, the V gene TRBV5-1, with no clear D. Trimming took off 3 bases at V and 6 bases at J, with 12 bases between the two ends. Germline V CDR1 and CDR2: SGHRS, YFSETQ. There are 13 residues in the CDR3. The CDR3 DNA sequence: TGCGCCAGCAGCTCTCCTTCTCCCGCTGAAGCTTTCTTT. Translated, it gives CASSSPSPAEAFF.

The V gene is TRBV7-2, the J gene TRBJ2-3, with D hard to call. CDR1 is SGHTA and CDR2 is FQGNSA in the germline V gene. The CDR3 length is 16 residues. Trimming pared 0 bases from V and 1 base from J, leaving 11 bases between. In nucleotides, the CDR3 is TGTGCCAGCAGCTTAGCTAGTGGCGGTCGCACAGATACGCAGTATTTT. Translated: CASSLASGGRTDTQYF.